The rows below give T cell receptor beta chains drawn from one sample of a study of cytomegalovirus exposure and HLA in healthy donors. TCRdb's copy holds only in-frame clones and misses some; the assay was immunoSEQ multiplex PCR. This repertoire shows more than 90,000 clones, approximately 71% found once; its top ten account for 2.7%. Source material: PBMCs. Every receptor here comes from a man between 50 and 59 years old in good health and CMV-seronegative. Each CDR3 is given with its conserved first and last residue. The D gene is left open where the match is weak. Size is stated for part of the rows, as once, few or many counts, or as a class when the clone is expanded.

>NA|TRBJ1-5|NA|TRBV2
TGTGCCAGCAGTGAAGGTTCAGGGTCCGGAAGCAATCAGCCCCAGCATTTT
CASSEGSGSGSNQPQHF
>NA|TRBJ1-2|NA|TRBV19
TGTGCCAGTAGTATCCGAGGAGGCTACACCTTC
CASSIRGGYTF
>NA|TRBJ2-5|TRBD1|TRBV14
TGTGCCAGCAGCCAAGTGCAGTCAGGGGGGACCCAGTACTTC
CASSQVQSGGTQYF
>few|TRBJ2-5|NA|TRBV6-5
TGTGCCAGCAGTTCTCCAGGGTCGGAGACCCAGTACTTC
CASSSPGSETQYF
>NA|TRBJ1-1|NA|TRBV7-9
TGTGCCAGCAGCTTACAGGGGCCCGGCACTGAAGCTTTCTTT
CASSLQGPGTEAFF
>NA|TRBJ1-1|NA|TRBV6-5
TGTGCCAGCAGTTACTCGATCGGGTATTTTGAAGCTTTCTTT
CASSYSIGYFEAFF
>NA|TRBJ1-5|NA|TRBV27
TGTGCCAGCAGTTTAACAGGGAGCAATCAGCCCCAGCATTTT
CASSLTGSNQPQHF
>NA|TRBJ2-5|TRBD2|TRBV6-1
TGTGCCAGCAGTGAATTAAGGGAGCGGGGGGAGGAGACCCAGTACTTC
CASSELRERGEETQYF
>NA|TRBJ2-6|NA|TRBV7-3
TGTGCCAGCAGCTCGTACGGGACTGGGGCCAACGTCCTGACTTTC
CASSSYGTGANVLTF
>NA|TRBJ2-3|TRBD2|TRBV5-4
TGTGCCAGCAGCTTGGGGGCTAGCGGGGGGAGCACAGATACGCAGTATTTT
CASSLGASGGSTDTQYF
>once|TRBJ2-3|TRBD2|TRBV29-1
TGCAGCGTTACTAGCGGTTCTAGCACAGATACGCAGTATTTT
CSVTSGSSTDTQYF
>NA|TRBJ1-5|NA|TRBV28
TGTGCCAGCAGTTTAGGGGGGAACCATCAGCCCCAGCATTTT
CASSLGGNHQPQHF
>NA|TRBJ1-2|TRBD1|TRBV9
TGTGCCAGCAGCGAGACAGGGGGCCAGATGGACTCTGGCTACACCTTC
CASSETGGQMDSGYTF
>NA|TRBJ2-3|TRBD1|TRBV5-6
TGTGCCAGCAGCTTGGACACAGGGGGCACAGATACGCAGTATTTT
CASSLDTGGTDTQYF
>NA|TRBJ2-3|TRBD2|TRBV5-1
TGCGCCAGCAGCTTGGAGGCGGGGGGGAACACAGATACGCAGTATTTT
CASSLEAGGNTDTQYF
>NA|TRBJ1-6|NA|TRBV7-2
TGTGCCAGCAGCGCCGGGACACATAATTCACCCCTCCACTTT
CASSAGTHNSPLHF
>NA|TRBJ1-1|NA|TRBV5-1
TGCGCCAGCCGAGAATTTGAGAGCACTGAAGCTTTCTTT
CASREFESTEAFF
>few|TRBJ1-1|NA|TRBV27
TGTGCCAGCAGTTCCAGACACATCCGGATGAACACTGAAGCTTTCTTT
CASSSRHIRMNTEAFF
>NA|TRBJ1-6|TRBD1|TRBV9
TGTGCCAGCAGCGTAGAAGGGACAGGATCACCCCTCCACTTT
CASSVEGTGSPLHF
>NA|TRBJ2-5|NA|TRBV7-9
TGTTCCACCTCTCCATATTTAGGGGCCCTTGCACAAGAGACCCAGTACTTC
CSTSPYLGALAQETQYF
>NA|TRBJ1-4|NA|TRBV5-1
TGCGCCAGCAGCTTCTTCTCTGGAGCAACTAATGAAAAACTGTTTTTT
CASSFFSGATNEKLFF
>many|TRBJ2-5|TRBD1|TRBV10-3
TGTGCCATCAGTTCCGGGACAGGGTCTAAGGAGACCCAGTACTTC
CAISSGTGSKETQYF
>NA|TRBJ1-1|TRBD1|TRBV27
TGTGCCAGCAGTTTATTTGGACAGGGCATGAACACTGAAGCTTTCTTT
CASSLFGQGMNTEAFF
>NA|TRBJ2-1|TRBD1|TRBV4-1
TGCGCCAGCAGCCAAGGCCGGGACAGGCCTTACAATGAGCAGTTCTTC
CASSQGRDRPYNEQFF
>few|TRBJ2-4|TRBD1|TRBV5-5
TGTGCCAGCAGCGGGGACAGGGAGGACATTCAGTACTTC
CASSGDREDIQYF
>NA|TRBJ2-3|TRBD1|TRBV7-9
TGTGCCAGCAGCCCAACAGGGGGCGCGGCAGATACGCAGTATTTT
CASSPTGGAADTQYF
>NA|TRBJ2-1|NA|TRBV14
TGTGCCAGCAGCCACAGTCTGGCAATACCTTTGAATGAGCAGTTCTTC
CASSHSLAIPLNEQFF
>few|TRBJ2-1|NA|TRBV27
TGTGCCAGCAGTTTAGTCTTTAGCTCCTACAATGAGCAGTTCTTC
CASSLVFSSYNEQFF
>few|TRBJ2-1|TRBD2|TRBV16
TGTGCCAGCAGCCAATCGGCCCTAGCGGGGGGAAGTAATTACAATGAGCAGTTCTTC
CASSQSALAGGSNYNEQFF
>NA|TRBJ1-5|NA|TRBV6-1
TGTGCCAGCACCCCCTTAGGAACACCGGGACAGCCCCAGCATTTT
CASTPLGTPGQPQHF
>NA|TRBJ2-5|NA|TRBV7-2
TGTGCCAGCAGCCTTAGCCCCGGGACTGCCAAAGAGACCCAGTACTTC
CASSLSPGTAKETQYF
>NA|TRBJ2-2|TRBD2|TRBV12-5
TGTGCTAGTGGTTTGGGACTAGCGGGAGCCACCGGGGAGCTGTTTTTT
CASGLGLAGATGELFF
>NA|TRBJ1-1|TRBD1|TRBV7-7
TGTGCTAGCAGCTACGCTCCGGGACAGCAGATGCCTGAAGCTTTCTTT
CASSYAPGQQMPEAFF
>few|TRBJ2-3|TRBD1|TRBV27
TGTGCCAGCAGTTTATTCGACAGGGTCAGCACAGATACGCAGTATTTT
CASSLFDRVSTDTQYF
>few|TRBJ2-5|NA|TRBV6-1
TGTGCCAGCAGTGAACAGATGGCACGCCAAGAGACCCAGTACTTC
CASSEQMARQETQYF
>NA|TRBJ2-1|TRBD2|TRBV7-3
TGTGCCAGCAGCATCGGGGGGGCCTCCTACAATGAGCAGTTCTTC
CASSIGGASYNEQFF
>few|TRBJ2-3|TRBD1|TRBV5-4
TGTGCCAGCAGCTTAGGGGGACAGGGCGCAGATACGCAGTATTTT
CASSLGGQGADTQYF
>NA|TRBJ1-5|NA|TRBV19
TGTGCCAGTAATGACCCGAACGGCAGGCCCAATCAGCCCCAGCATTTT
CASNDPNGRPNQPQHF